Sequencing of this T cell receptor beta chain was carried out in a study of siplizumab effects on memory and regulatory T cells. Study outcomes and limitations: Unstimulated subsets were the mapping target of only a minor fraction of alloreactive clones.

Remarks on this clone: Its antigen is still unknown.

Germline loops: CDR1 SGHTA, CDR2 FQGTGA. This CDR3 contains 16 residues. Trimming took off 6 bases at V and 0 bases at J, with 14 bases between the two ends. Sequenced by immunoSEQ multiplex PCR; TCRdb stores in-frame clones only, minus some. This table holds some 100,000 clones, roughly 96% found once. The sequence was obtained from a human donor in good health. The genes are TRBV7-3 and TRBJ2-2; D might be TRBD1 or TRBD2, each matching 5 bases. The sequencing input was naive CD4+ T cells sorted from blood. The CDR3 region has the DNA TGTGCCAGCAGTTCCTTCGGGGCCGCGAACACCGGGGAGCTGTTTTTT. Translation gives CASSSFGAANTGELFF.